This TCR beta chain was found in a study of blood T cell repertoires in COVID-19. Turning to the study itself: The study drew acute and convalescent COVID-19 samples from the United States, Italy and Spain. Sample material is recorded as cDNA or gDNA derived from T cells, B-cell-depleted T cells, or PBMCs.

The protocol was immunoSEQ multiplex PCR, while the TCRdb copy is restricted to in-frame clones and leaves out a portion. The table includes roughly 43,000 clones, 70% to 90% detected once. Adults between roughly 18 and 89 years of age took part from about 24 US areas. The CDR3 is 15 amino acids. CDR1 is LNHDA, CDR2 SQIVND, per germline (reference sequence). V was pared by 6 bases and J by 4 bases, with 11 bases of the junction left unmatched. The gene calls are TRBV19 and TRBJ1-2, with 7 nucleotides matching TRBD1. This clonotype was sampled from a woman between 50 and 59 years old who had recovered from COVID-19. Source material: PBMCs or T cells enriched from blood (not recorded which). As DNA, the CDR3 is TGTGCCAGTAGCCATAACAGGGGTCACGTCTATGGCTACACCTTC. This sequence encodes CASSHNRGHVYGYTF. The variable domain in full, completed from reference TRBV19 and TRBJ1-2, reads DGGITQSPKYLFRKEGQNVTLSCEQNLNHDAMYWYRQDPGQGLRLIYYSQIVNDFQKGDIAEGYSVSREKKESFPLTVTSAQKNPTAFYLCASSHNRGHVYGYTFGSGTRLTVV.